This TCR beta chain was observed in a study of OX40 agonist ivuxolimab in advanced cancers. The CDR3 consists of 16 residues. Trimming at V came to 5 bases and at J to 2 bases, leaving 11 bases not matched to a gene. Germline V gene lookup returns CDR1 LNHNV and CDR2 YYDKDF (reference sequence). Repertoires were generated with immunoSEQ multiplex PCR, while TCRdb's copy carries only in-frame clones and drops some. The profile shows 40,000 to 55,000 clones, 88% of them singletons. This sequence originates from an adult with an advanced solid tumor such as melanoma, head and neck, liver or kidney cancer. The genes are TRBV15 and TRBJ2-7, with TRBD2 matching 8 bases. Sequencing was performed on CD4+ or CD8+ T cells sorted from blood, taken in a trial of the OX40 agonist ivuxolimab. CDR3 bases: TGTGCCACCAGCTGGGGGACTAGTCTCCCCCCCTACGAGCAGTACTTC. Translated: CATSWGTSLPPYEQYF. Full variable domain (outside the CDR3, taken from reference TRBV15 and TRBJ2-7): DAMVIQNPRYQVTQFGKPVTLSCSQTLNHNVMYWYQQKSSQAPKLLFHYYDKDFNNEADTPDNFQSRRPNTSFCFLDIRSPGLGDTAMYLCATSWGTSLPPYEQYFGPGTRLTVT.